The 24 T cell receptor beta chains presented below share a single source sample, sequenced in a study of cytomegalovirus exposure and HLA in healthy donors. The study ran its PCR with 60 Vbeta and 13 Jbeta primers. The data were produced by immunoSEQ multiplex PCR, yet TCRdb's version contains in-frame clones alone and is incomplete. In the table there are around 150,000 clones, 70% to 90% of which are singletons. The sequencing input was PBMCs. These TCRs come from a woman aged 18-29 years in good health and CMV-seronegative.

The chain recombines TRBV7-8 with TRBJ2-5, with 10 bases that match TRBD1. The J segment lost 1 base and the V segment lost 5 bases, leaving 7 bases of the junction unmatched. From germline, CDR1 is SGHVS and CDR2 FQNEAQ. The CDR3 is made up of 16 amino acids. CDR3 sequence reads: CASSTRQGASQETQYF. In DNA form, the CDR3 reads TGTGCCAGCAGCACCCGACAGGGGGCCTCCCAAGAGACCCAGTACTTC.

V is TRBV27 and J is TRBJ1-4, with 7 bases matching TRBD1. Trimming at V came to 6 bases and at J to 4 bases, leaving 11 bases not matched to a gene. The length of the CDR3 is 16 residues. CDR1 and CDR2 from the germline V gene are MNHEY and SMNVEV (reference sequence). Here the CDR3 reads CASRGIRAGGNEKLFF. DNA for the CDR3: TGTGCCAGCAGGGGGATTAGGGCAGGGGGTAATGAAAAACTGTTTTTT.

CDR3 coding DNA: TGCGCCAGCAGCACAGGGATGAGCACTGAAGCTTTCTTT. The encoded protein is CASSTGMSTEAFF. The chain employs TRBV5-1 and TRBJ1-1, with a weak D call TRBD1 (6 bases). Germline V gives CDR1 SGHRS, CDR2 YFSETQ. The CDR3 totals 13 residues. V lost 4 bases and J lost 4, with 11 bases in between.

This clone has just one count. This chain links TRBV29-1 with TRBJ2-7; 8 bases align to TRBD1. The ends lost 4 bases at V and 5 bases at J; junction bases unmatched: 4. The CDR3 is 12 residues long. CDR1 is SQVTM, CDR2 ANQGSEA, per germline. CDR3 DNA: TGCAGCGTTGGGACAGGGCCCCACGAGCAGTACTTC. Translating it yields CSVGTGPHEQYF.

CDR3 protein: CASSYSGGDSYGYTF. CDR3 DNA: TGTGCCAGCAGTTACTCCGGGGGGGACTCCTATGGCTACACCTTC. The V and J genes are TRBV6-5 and TRBJ1-2; perhaps TRBD1 as D (5 bases). The V end was cut by 0 bases, the J end by 4 bases, with 12 bases between. The CDR3 totals 15 residues. The germline CDR1 and CDR2 sequences are MNHEY and SVGAGI.

The chain links TRBV25-1 to TRBJ1-4; D is uncertain. The CDR3 has 14 amino acids. The germline V gene encodes CDR1 MGHDK and CDR2 SYGVNS. With 3 bases removed from V and 0 bases from J, the gap between germline ends came to 5 bases. The chain's CDR3 is CASSEFTTNEKLFF. The CDR3 DNA follows: TGTGCCAGCAGTGAGTTTACAACTAATGAAAAACTGTTTTTT. Combining the CDR3 with reference TRBV25-1 and TRBJ1-4 gives the whole variable domain EADIYQTPRYLVIGTGKKITLECSQTMGHDKMYWYQQDPGMELHLIHYSYGVNSTEKGDLSSESTVSRIRTEHFPLTLESARPSHTSQYLCASSEFTTNEKLFFGSGTQLSVL.

The chain is built from TRBV5-1 and TRBJ2-2, with TRBD1 matching over 8 bases. CDR3 length: 13 residues. V was pared by 4 bases and J by 13 bases, with 9 bases of the junction left unmatched. Germline V gene data show CDR1 as SGHRS and CDR2 as YFSETQ. DNA of the CDR3: TGCGCCAGCAGCCACCTAGGACAGGGAGGGCTGTTTTTT. As protein: CASSHLGQGGLFF. Based on the CDR3 plus reference TRBV5-1 and TRBJ2-2, the full variable domain is KAGVTQTPRYLIKTRGQQVTLSCSPISGHRSVSWYQQTPGQGLQFLFEYFSETQRNKGNFPGRFSGRQFSNSRSEMNVSTLELGDSALYLCASSHLGQGGLFFGEGSRLTVL.

In this sample, this clone turned up a few times. The genes are TRBV6-1 and TRBJ1-1; the D is unclear. From germline, CDR1 is MNHNS and CDR2 SASEGT. V shed 1 base and J shed 3 bases, with 6 bases lying between them. This CDR3 comprises 13 residues. The chain's CDR3 is CASSEDSYTEAFF. DNA for the CDR3: TGTGCCAGCAGTGAAGACAGTTACACTGAAGCTTTCTTT.

V gene TRBV7-9 combines with J gene TRBJ2-1; 7 nucleotides match TRBD2. V was clipped by 5 bases and J by 9 bases; unmatched bases: 13. Germline V gene data show CDR1 as SEHNR and CDR2 as FQNEAQ (reference sequence). The CDR3 extends over 15 amino acids. CDR3 bases: TGTGCCAGCAGCCTTAGGGAGGGATGGCAGGCTGAGCAGTTCTTC. This sequence encodes CASSLREGWQAEQFF. Full variable domain (remainder filled in from reference TRBV7-9 and TRBJ2-1): DTGVSQNPRHKITKRGQNVTFRCDPISEHNRLYWYRQTLGQGPEFLTYFQNEAQLEKSRLLSDRFSAERPKGSFSTLEIQRTEQGDSAMYLCASSLREGWQAEQFFGPGTRLTVL.

The chain links TRBV19 to TRBJ2-3; 8 bases agree with TRBD2. The CDR3 runs 15 residues. Per germline, CDR1 LNHDA and CDR2 SQIVND (reference sequence). V shed 4 bases, J shed 1 base, and the junction held 4 bases outside the gene matches. DNA of the CDR3: TGTGCCAGTAGTACCGGGACTAGGGGCACAGATACGCAGTATTTT. It translates to CASSTGTRGTDTQYF.

V is TRBV7-6 and J is TRBJ2-1, with 14 bases that match TRBD2. The CDR3 sequence is 20 residues long. V was pared by 5 bases and J by 6 bases, with 18 bases of the junction left unmatched. Germline-derived CDR1 and CDR2 are SGHVS and FNYEAQ. CDR3 sequence (DNA): TGTGCCAGCAGCAGGCCGGGACTAGCGGGAGCGGACCTTACCTTCAATGAGCAGTTCTTC. Translating it yields CASSRPGLAGADLTFNEQFF.

The chain carries TRBV19 and TRBJ1-1, with 7 positions matching TRBD1. The V segment lost 5 bases and the J segment 3 bases; nucleotides outside the gene matches: 12. This CDR3 region has 16 residues. Germline V gene sequence: CDR1 LNHDA, CDR2 SQIVND (reference sequence). CDR3 amino acids: CASSPGDSQGDTEAFF. The CDR3 bases are TGTGCCAGTAGTCCAGGGGACTCGCAGGGGGACACTGAAGCTTTCTTT.

The chain is built from TRBV5-4 and TRBJ2-1, with D uncertain. The V and J ends lost 2 bases and 0 bases respectively, with 6 bases between them. CDR1 is SGHNT, CDR2 YYREEE, per germline (reference sequence). There are 14 residues in the CDR3. CDR3 DNA: TGTGCCAGCAGCTTCATGAGCTCCTACAATGAGCAGTTCTTC. Amino acid sequence: CASSFMSSYNEQFF.

The chain links TRBV19 to TRBJ2-1, with TRBD2 as a possible D gene (6 bases). The CDR3 has 15 residues. Per germline, CDR1 LNHDA and CDR2 SQIVND (reference sequence). V lost 0 bases and J lost 4, with 10 bases in between. The CDR3 coding sequence is TGTGCCAGTAGTATAGATCTGGGGGGATACAATGAGCAGTTCTTC. Translating gives CASSIDLGGYNEQFF.

This chain connects TRBV18 to TRBJ2-7; 11 positions match TRBD2. CDR3 size: 16 residues. J was trimmed by 7 bases and V by 1 base; bases with no gene match: 9. Germline CDR1 is KGHSH and CDR2 is LQKENI. For the CDR3, the DNA is TGTGCCAGCTCACCACGGGGACTAGCGGAGGCGGGTGAGCAGTACTTC. Residues: CASSPRGLAEAGEQYF. Together with reference TRBV18 and TRBJ2-7, the CDR3 gives the full variable domain: NAGVMQNPRHLVRRRGQEARLRCSPMKGHSHVYWYRQLPEEGLKFMVYLQKENIIDESGMPKERFSAEFPKEGPSILRIQQVVRGDSAAYFCASSPRGLAEAGEQYFGPGTRLTVT.

This clone appeared a few times. The gene calls are TRBV5-6 and TRBJ2-7; the match to TRBD1 covers 9 bases. The length of the CDR3 is 14 residues. Germline V gene data show CDR1 as SGHDT and CDR2 as YYEEEE. With 0 bases clipped from V and 3 bases from J, the junction kept 1 base outside the gene matches. The CDR3 here is CASSLGDRVYEQYF. For the CDR3, the DNA is TGTGCCAGCAGCTTGGGGGACAGGGTCTACGAGCAGTACTTC. Full variable domain (outside the CDR3, taken from reference TRBV5-6 and TRBJ2-7): DAGVTQSPTHLIKTRGQQVTLRCSPKSGHDTVSWYQQALGQGPQFIFQYYEEEERQRGNFPDRFSGHQFPNYSSELNVNALLLGDSALYLCASSLGDRVYEQYFGPGTRLTVT.

Only a few counts were recorded for this clone. The V call is TRBV18, the J call TRBJ1-3; TRBD1 agrees at 10 bases. This CDR3 region has 19 residues. J gave up 3 bases and V 0 bases, and 11 bases lay outside the gene matches. In germline, CDR1 is KGHSH, CDR2 LQKENI. CDR3 residues: CASSPPTPGQGDLGNTIYF. Written as DNA, the CDR3 is TGTGCCAGCTCACCACCGACTCCTGGACAGGGGGATCTTGGAAACACCATATATTTT.

The rearrangement joins TRBV10-1 to TRBJ2-1, with 9 nucleotides matching TRBD2. This CDR3 is 16 amino acids long. Trimming removed 7 bases from V and 1 base from J; junction bases left unmatched: 8. In germline, CDR1 is WNHNN, CDR2 SYGVQD (reference sequence). The CDR3 DNA follows: TGCGCCAGCAACGAGGCTAGCGGGGAATCCTACAATGAGCAGTTCTTC. It translates to CASNEASGESYNEQFF.

This clone occurred a few times. The chain has TRBV5-1 and TRBJ2-2; 7 bases are a match to TRBD2. The CDR3 extends over 16 amino acids. Germline V gene lookup returns CDR1 SGHRS and CDR2 YFSETQ. The J segment lost 1 base and the V segment lost 1 base, leaving 4 bases of the junction unmatched. The CDR3 nucleotides read TGCGCCAGCAGCTTGCTCGGCGGGGGGAACACCGGGGAGCTGTTTTTT. Amino acid sequence: CASSLLGGGNTGELFF.

The chain couples TRBV18 to TRBJ1-5, with 7 bases aligning to TRBD1. Germline V gene lookup returns CDR1 KGHSH and CDR2 LQKENI. CDR3 length: 14 amino acids. With 6 bases clipped from V and 5 bases from J, the junction kept 7 bases outside the gene matches. CDR3 sequence reads: CASSPGQRDQPQHF. The DNA for the CDR3 is TGTGCCAGCTCGCCGGGACAGAGAGATCAGCCCCAGCATTTT.

The V call is TRBV5-4, the J call TRBJ2-3; 9 bases are a match to TRBD1. Per germline, CDR1 SGHNT and CDR2 YYREEE (reference sequence). The junction had 6 bases not matched to a gene; V was cut back by 3 bases and J by 4 bases. This CDR3 is 15 amino acids long. The CDR3 sequence is CASSSPGQGPDTQYF. Written as DNA, the CDR3 is TGTGCCAGCAGCTCGCCGGGACAGGGCCCAGATACGCAGTATTTT.

The V and J genes are TRBV10-2 and TRBJ2-7; D is uncertain. Trimming took 10 bases from V and 0 from J, leaving 16 bases between them. Germline lookup yields CDR1 WSHSY and CDR2 SAAADI. CDR3 length: 14 amino acids. The CDR3 reads CATGSPVSSYEQYF. For the CDR3, the DNA is TGCGCCACCGGGTCGCCGGTCTCCTCCTACGAGCAGTACTTC.

This clone appeared a single time. Other DNA sequences in the sample encode the same CDR3. CDR3 nucleotide sequence: TGTGCCTGGAGTGTAAAAGAGGGTCGGCAGGGGGTCCAAGAGACCCAGTACTTC. Amino acids: CAWSVKEGRQGVQETQYF. V usage is TRBV30 and J usage is TRBJ2-5, with 7 bases identical to TRBD1. Trimming removed 0 bases from V and 1 base from J; junction bases left unmatched: 14. CDR3 length: 18 residues. In germline, CDR1 is GTSNPN, CDR2 SVGIG (reference sequence).

This clone showed up just a few times. The rearrangement uses TRBV6-4 and TRBJ2-6; D perhaps matches TRBD1 (5 bases). Germline V gene sequence: CDR1 MRHNA, CDR2 SNTAGT. With 9 bases removed from V and 0 bases from J, the gap between germline ends came to 15 bases. There are 16 residues in the CDR3. This chain's CDR3 is CARSLRGLSGANVLTF. CDR3 bases: TGTGCCAGATCGCTAAGGGGCCTCTCTGGGGCCAACGTCCTGACTTTC.